These T cell receptor beta chains were read from a single sample in a study of blood T cell repertoires in COVID-19. Sequencing used immunoSEQ multiplex PCR; TCRdb keeps in-frame clones, though not all of them. The table shows approximately 300,000 clones, with 92% occurring only once. The sequenced sample consisted of PBMCs or T cells enriched from blood (not recorded which). These receptors were collected from a woman aged 25-40 years who had recovered from COVID-19. The CDR3 runs from the conserved cysteine through the conserved F or W. A D gene is named only where the DNA matches it firmly. A row's size may be missing; if present it is once, few, many or a size class.

clone size	V gene	D gene	J gene	CDR3 DNA	CDR3 protein
NA	TRBV9	TRBD2	TRBJ2-5	TGTGCCAGCAGCGTAGGACTAGCGGGGCGGCAAGAGACCCAGTACTTC	CASSVGLAGRQETQYF
NA	TRBV5-1	TRBD2	TRBJ2-5	TGCGCCAGCAGCTCGGGACTAGCGGGAGAGACCCAGTACTTC	CASSSGLAGETQYF
NA	TRBV19	NA	TRBJ1-2	TGTGCCAGTAGTAGAGACACTCCTAACTATGGCTACACCTTC	CASSRDTPNYGYTF
NA	TRBV7-9	NA	TRBJ1-1	TGTGCCAGCAGCGGACAGAGGCGGATTGGGGCTTTCTTT	CASSGQRRIGAFF
NA	TRBV27	NA	TRBJ1-1	TGTGCCAGCAGTATGACAGAGAACACTGAAGCTTTCTTT	CASSMTENTEAFF
NA	TRBV5-6	NA	TRBJ1-2	TGTGCCAGCAGCTTGGCCCTGGCCGGCTACACCTTC	CASSLALAGYTF
once	TRBV9	TRBD1	TRBJ1-2	TGTGCCAGCAGCCGCGGACAGGGTAACTATGGCTACACCTTC	CASSRGQGNYGYTF
NA	TRBV3-1/TRBV3-2	TRBD1	TRBJ1-2	TGTGCCAGCAGCCCGCCGGCAGGGGGCCGTATCTATGGCTACACCTTC	CASSPPAGGRIYGYTF
NA	TRBV15	NA	TRBJ1-2	TGTGCCACCAGCAGAGATGAGGGAACCTATGGCTACACCTTC	CATSRDEGTYGYTF
NA	TRBV29-1	TRBD1	TRBJ1-2	TGCAGCGTTACCGACAGGGCAGATGGCTACACCTTC	CSVTDRADGYTF
NA	TRBV5-1	NA	TRBJ2-5	TGCGCCAGCAGCCGACGGCGGACGGGGGGCGAGACCCAGTACTTC	CASSRRRTGGETQYF
NA	TRBV7-9	TRBD1	TRBJ1-4	TGTGCCACCAACGGACAGGCGACAAGTAATGAAAAACTGTTTTTT	CATNGQATSNEKLFF
NA	TRBV5-6	TRBD2	TRBJ2-1	TGTGCCAGCAGCTTAACCCCGGAAGCGGGGGCTTACAATGAGCAGTTCTTC	CASSLTPEAGAYNEQFF
NA	TRBV5-1	NA	TRBJ1-1	TGCGCCAGCAGCTTAGACATCTTGAACACTGAAGCTTTCTTT	CASSLDILNTEAFF
NA	TRBV9	NA	TRBJ2-3	TGTGCCAGCAGCGTAGCCCCAACTAGCACAGATACGCAGTATTTT	CASSVAPTSTDTQYF
NA	TRBV4-2	TRBD2	TRBJ2-1	TGTGCCAGCAGCCATGCGGGACGGCTAGCGGGGGACAACAATGAGCAGTTCTTC	CASSHAGRLAGDNNEQFF
NA	TRBV14	NA	TRBJ2-7	TGTGCCAGCAGCCAAGTTAGAGGGGGCGAGCAGTACTTC	CASSQVRGGEQYF
NA	TRBV28	NA	TRBJ1-5	TGTGCCAGCAGCTCCCCTGGGGGGGGCGCCTGGCAGCCCCAGCATTTT	CASSSPGGGAWQPQHF
NA	TRBV2	TRBD2	TRBJ2-1	TGTGCCAGCAGGAAGCGGGGGACCTACAATGAGCAGTTCTTC	CASRKRGTYNEQFF
NA	TRBV5-1	NA	TRBJ2-5	TGCGCCAGCAGCCCCGGACAGTTACAAGAGACCCAGTACTTC	CASSPGQLQETQYF